This entry lists 4 T cell receptor beta chains sequenced from one sample in a study of blood T cells in healthy people across ages. It was with a sample-barcoded 5' primer and a J-beta primer mix that a second PCR of roughly 6 to 12 cycles was run. TCRdb reanalysed the 5' RACE reads using MiXCR and keeps one entry per CDR3 protein. This sample has 850,000 to 1,300,000 distinct CDR3 sequences, with 40% to 50% found just once. Input material: blood. The source is a woman aged 55-69 years in good health.

The chain carries TRBV4-1 and TRBJ2-7, with 7 bases matching TRBD2. Matching the DNA end better, TRBJ2-5 makes the J call doubtful. The CDR3 loop spans 13 amino acids. Germline assignment: CDR1 MGHRA and CDR2 YSYEKL. In DNA, the CDR3 is TGCGCCAGCAGTCGCTCCGGGAGGGAGACCCAGTACTTC. This sequence encodes CASSRSGRETQYF.

This chain connects TRBV4-2 to TRBJ1-5; D is ambiguous. This CDR3 is 16 amino acids long. V lost 4 bases and J lost 3, with 16 bases in between. The germline gives CDR1 LGHNA, CDR2 YNFKEQ. This CDR3 reads CASSPALEENNQPQHF. The CDR3 region has the DNA TGTGCCAGCAGCCCTGCTTTGGAGGAGAACAATCAGCCCCAGCATTTT.

Note on this clonotype: At one boundary the junction diverges from the germline segment, which might be a read error. The CDR3 nucleotides are TGTGCCAGCAGTGTAGGAGGGTACGCAGAAGCTTTCTTT. Amino acid sequence: CASSVGGYAEAFF. This chain links TRBV9 with TRBJ1-1; D is undetermined. Germline CDR1 SGDLS, CDR2 YYNGEE. This CDR3 region has 13 residues. Variable domain in full (rest from reference TRBV9 and TRBJ1-1): DSGVTQTPKHLITATGQRVTLRCSPRSGDLSVYWYQQSLDQGLQFLIQYYNGEERAKGNILERFSAQQFPDLHSELNLSSLELGDSALYFCASSVGGYAEAFFGQGTRLTVV.

V gene TRBV6-2 or TRBV6-3 combines with J gene TRBJ1-5; D call uncertain. The germline gives CDR1 MNHEY, CDR2 SVGEGT. The CDR3 has 15 amino acids. The V and J ends lost 5 bases and 1 base respectively, with 12 bases between them. DNA for the CDR3: TGTGCCAGCAGTAAAGGACGGTTAAGCAATCAGCCCCAGCATTTT. Amino acid sequence: CASSKGRLSNQPQHF.